This T cell receptor beta chain was sequenced for a study of OX40 agonist ivuxolimab in advanced cancers. The study in broad terms: Ivuxolimab was a fully human IgG2 agonistic monoclonal antibody targeting the costimulatory receptor OX40 (CD134). Intravenous ivuxolimab was administered to patients every 2 weeks at six dose levels: 0.01, 0.1, 0.3, 1.5, 3 and 10 mg/kg. Of the approximately 50 patients in dose escalation, approximately 20 had hepatocellular carcinoma, about 15 had melanoma, 9 had renal cell carcinoma and 9 had head and neck cancer. The dose-escalation cohort was about 87% male with a mean age of about 60 years, ranging from roughly 20 to 80. Patients were allowed to have had prior anti-PD-1, anti-PD-L1 or anti-CTLA-4 therapy, and more than 30% of the dose-escalation patients had previously received checkpoint inhibitors. Partial responses were achieved by three dose-escalation patients, of whom one had hepatocellular carcinoma and two had cutaneous melanoma. Peripheral TCRbeta sequencing aimed to test whether ivuxolimab altered TCR sequence diversity and caused clonal T-cell expansion. The paper describes the monotherapy dose-escalation part (N ≈ 50 patients) of the phase I trial of ivuxolimab.

V loses 6 bases at its end and J loses 7 bases; junction bases beyond the gene matches: 11. The CDR3 has 14 amino acids, counting the end cysteine and phenylalanine. Of all the DNA, just the CDR3 is kept, 42 bases in frame from base 1. CDR1 and CDR2 are read off the germline V gene (reference sequence) as MNHNY and SVGAGI. Genomic DNA was extracted from sorted cells for sequencing of the TCRbeta CDR3 region. The immunoSEQ Assay was used for sequencing of TCRbeta CDR3 regions. This is the immuneACCESS table as TCRdb keeps it, with only in-frame sequences that have V and J called. A part of the clones is gone; compared with another copy, unresolved V genes explain less than half, and the rest is unexplained. This sample comprises fewer than 25,000 clones, over 70% of them detected only once. More than 9% of the sample is held by the ten biggest clonotypes. This clone was counted once. Its cognate antigen has yet to be identified. The sample holds no much larger clone one base away, and base qualities are not on file.

The trial excluded patients who had a history of autoimmune disease or who were on systemic immunosuppression. Peripheral blood for TCR sequencing was drawn from every dose cohort at baseline, at cycle 4 day 1 and at cycle 7 day 1. Samples came from an open-label, multicenter, first-in-human phase I dose-escalation trial of ivuxolimab. Adults with locally advanced or metastatic melanoma, renal cell, hepatocellular, or head and neck squamous cell carcinoma were enrolled in the trial. Before TCR sequencing, CD4+ and CD8+ T cells were separately sorted from peripheral blood. Study-wide findings and limitations: Low levels of normalized T-cell clonal expansion were also shown by some nonresponding patients. On average, CD8+ T cells showed more expanded clones than CD4+ T cells after ivuxolimab. Antigen specificity was not determined for the clonally expanded peripheral T cells. At doses of 0.1 to 3.0 mg/kg, clonal expansion of both CD4+ and CD8+ blood T cells was observed from baseline to week 6. In the 0.1-3.0 mg/kg groups, partial responders had among the lowest normalized peripheral clonal expansion, particularly in CD8+ T cells.

The rearrangement joined TRBV6-6 to TRBJ1-2, with 7 bases matching TRBD1. The sequenced sample was CD4+ or CD8+ T cells sorted from blood, obtained in a trial of the OX40 agonist ivuxolimab. This sequence was found in an adult with an advanced solid tumor such as melanoma, head and neck, liver or kidney cancer. DNA sequence: TGTGCCAGCAGATCACCTGACAGGGACGGTGGCTACACCTTC. This is translated as CASRSPDRDGGYTF.